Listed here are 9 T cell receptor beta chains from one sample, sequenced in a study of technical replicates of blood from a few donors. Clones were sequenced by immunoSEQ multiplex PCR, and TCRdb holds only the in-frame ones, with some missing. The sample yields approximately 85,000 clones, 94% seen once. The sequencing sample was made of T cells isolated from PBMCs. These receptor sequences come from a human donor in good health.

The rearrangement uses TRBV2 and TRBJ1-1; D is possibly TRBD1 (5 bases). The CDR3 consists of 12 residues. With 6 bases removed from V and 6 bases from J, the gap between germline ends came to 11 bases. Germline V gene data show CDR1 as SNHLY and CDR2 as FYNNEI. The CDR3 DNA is TGTGCCAGCAGGGTAGACAGCTCTGAAGCTTTCTTT. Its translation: CASRVDSSEAFF.

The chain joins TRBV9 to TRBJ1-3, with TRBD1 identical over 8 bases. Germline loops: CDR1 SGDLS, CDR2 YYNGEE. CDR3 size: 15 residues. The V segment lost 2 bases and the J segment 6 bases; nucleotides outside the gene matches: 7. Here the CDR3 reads CASSVHGQGENTIYF. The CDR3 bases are TGTGCCAGCAGCGTCCACGGACAGGGCGAAAACACCATATATTTT.

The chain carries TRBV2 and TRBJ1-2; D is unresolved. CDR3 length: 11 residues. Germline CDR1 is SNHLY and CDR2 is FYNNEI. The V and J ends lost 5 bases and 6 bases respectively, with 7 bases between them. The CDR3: CASSRSDGYTF. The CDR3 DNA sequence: TGTGCCAGCAGTCGTTCGGATGGCTACACCTTC.

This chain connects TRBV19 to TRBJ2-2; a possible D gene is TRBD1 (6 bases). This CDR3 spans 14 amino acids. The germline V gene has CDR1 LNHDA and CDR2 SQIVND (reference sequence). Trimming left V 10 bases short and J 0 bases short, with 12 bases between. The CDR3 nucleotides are TGTGCCACGCAACAGGGAGCGAACACCGGGGAGCTGTTTTTT. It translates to CATQQGANTGELFF.

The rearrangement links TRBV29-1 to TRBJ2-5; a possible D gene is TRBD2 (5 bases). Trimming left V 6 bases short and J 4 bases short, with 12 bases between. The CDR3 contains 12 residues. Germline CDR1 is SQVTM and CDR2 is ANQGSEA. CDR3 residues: CSVWPSGETQYF. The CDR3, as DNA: TGCAGCGTATGGCCCAGCGGAGAGACCCAGTACTTC.

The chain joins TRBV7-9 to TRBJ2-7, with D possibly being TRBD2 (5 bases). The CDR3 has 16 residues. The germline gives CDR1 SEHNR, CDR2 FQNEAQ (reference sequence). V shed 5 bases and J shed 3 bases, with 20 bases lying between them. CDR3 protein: CASSPSGAGPLYEQYF. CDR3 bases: TGTGCCAGCAGCCCAAGCGGCGCCGGTCCCCTCTACGAGCAGTACTTC.

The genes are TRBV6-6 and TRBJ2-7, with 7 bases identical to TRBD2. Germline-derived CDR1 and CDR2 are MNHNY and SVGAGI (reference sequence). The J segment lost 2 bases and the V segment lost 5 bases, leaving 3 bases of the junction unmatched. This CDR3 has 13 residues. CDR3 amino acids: CASSRGEAYEQYF. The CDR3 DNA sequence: TGTGCCAGCAGTCGGGGGGAGGCCTACGAGCAGTACTTC.

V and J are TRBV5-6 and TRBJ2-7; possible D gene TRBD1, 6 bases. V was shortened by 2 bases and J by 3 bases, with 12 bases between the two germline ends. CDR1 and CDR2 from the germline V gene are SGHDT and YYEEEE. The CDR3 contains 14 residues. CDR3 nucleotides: TGTGCCAGCAGCTTCGGGACACCTAGCTACGAGCAGTACTTC. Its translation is CASSFGTPSYEQYF.

CDR3 region: CASSTWGTVGSYNEQFF. The DNA of the CDR3 is TGTGCCAGCAGCACTTGGGGGACAGTCGGCTCCTACAATGAGCAGTTCTTC. The chain carries TRBV7-3 and TRBJ2-1, with TRBD1 identical over 7 bases. J gave up 0 bases and V 5 bases, and 10 bases lay outside the gene matches. This CDR3 has 17 amino acids. Germline CDR1 SGHTA, CDR2 FQGTGA.